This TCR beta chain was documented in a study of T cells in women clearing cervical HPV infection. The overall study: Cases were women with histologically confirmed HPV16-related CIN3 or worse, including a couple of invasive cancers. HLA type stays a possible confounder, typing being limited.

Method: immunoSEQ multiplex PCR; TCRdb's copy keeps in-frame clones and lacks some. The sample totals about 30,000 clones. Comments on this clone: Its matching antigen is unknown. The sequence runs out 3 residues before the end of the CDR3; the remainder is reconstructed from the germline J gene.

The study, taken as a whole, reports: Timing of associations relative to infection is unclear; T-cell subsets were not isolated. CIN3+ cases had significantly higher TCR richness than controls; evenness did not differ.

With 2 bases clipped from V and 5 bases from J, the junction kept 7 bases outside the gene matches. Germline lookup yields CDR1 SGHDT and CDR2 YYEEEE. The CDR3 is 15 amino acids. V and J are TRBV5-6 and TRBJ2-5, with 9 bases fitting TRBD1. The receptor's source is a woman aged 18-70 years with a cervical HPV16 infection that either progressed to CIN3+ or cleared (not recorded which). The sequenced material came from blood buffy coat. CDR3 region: CASSFIGTGQETQYF. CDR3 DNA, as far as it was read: TGTGCCAGCAGCTTTATCGGGACAGGGCAGGAGACC.